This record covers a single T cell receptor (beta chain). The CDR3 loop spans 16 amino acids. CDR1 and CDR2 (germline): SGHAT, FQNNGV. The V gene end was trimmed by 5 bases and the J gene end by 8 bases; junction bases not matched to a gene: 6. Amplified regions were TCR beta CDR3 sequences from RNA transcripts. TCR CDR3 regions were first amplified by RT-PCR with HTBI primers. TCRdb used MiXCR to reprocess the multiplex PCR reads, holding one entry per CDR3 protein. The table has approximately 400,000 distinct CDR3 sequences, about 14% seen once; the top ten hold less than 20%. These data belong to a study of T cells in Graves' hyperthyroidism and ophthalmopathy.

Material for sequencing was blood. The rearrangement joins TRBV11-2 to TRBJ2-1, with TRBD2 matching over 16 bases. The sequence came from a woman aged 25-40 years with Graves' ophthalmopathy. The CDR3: CASSPGTSGGAHEQFF. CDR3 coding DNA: TGTGCCAGCAGCCCAGGGACTAGCGGGGGGGCGCATGAGCAGTTCTTC. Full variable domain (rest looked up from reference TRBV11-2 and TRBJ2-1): EAGVAQSPRYKIIEKRQSVAFWCNPISGHATLYWYQQILGQGPKLLIQFQNNGVVDDSQLPKDRFSAERLKGVDSTLKIQPAKLEDSAVYLCASSPGTSGGAHEQFFGPGTRLTVL.